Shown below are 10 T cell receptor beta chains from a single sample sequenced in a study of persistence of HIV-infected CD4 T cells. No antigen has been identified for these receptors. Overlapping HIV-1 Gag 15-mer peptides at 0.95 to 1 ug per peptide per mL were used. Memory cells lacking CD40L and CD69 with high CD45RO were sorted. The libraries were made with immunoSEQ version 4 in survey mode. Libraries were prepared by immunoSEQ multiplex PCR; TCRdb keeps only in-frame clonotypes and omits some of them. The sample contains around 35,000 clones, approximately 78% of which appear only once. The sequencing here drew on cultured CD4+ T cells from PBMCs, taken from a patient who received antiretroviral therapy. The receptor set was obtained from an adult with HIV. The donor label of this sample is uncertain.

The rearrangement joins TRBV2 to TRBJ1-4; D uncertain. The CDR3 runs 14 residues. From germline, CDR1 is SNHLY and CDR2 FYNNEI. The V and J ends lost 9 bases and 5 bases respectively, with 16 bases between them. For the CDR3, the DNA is TGTGCCAGTGGTCCCCCAGGTCAAAATGAAAAACTGTTTTTT. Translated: CASGPPGQNEKLFF.

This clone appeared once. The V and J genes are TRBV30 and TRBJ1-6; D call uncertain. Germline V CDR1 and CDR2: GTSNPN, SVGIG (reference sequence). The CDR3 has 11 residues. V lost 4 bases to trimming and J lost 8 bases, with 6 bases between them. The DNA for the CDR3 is TGTGCCTGGATGACTGATTCACCCCTCCACTTT. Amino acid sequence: CAWMTDSPLHF.

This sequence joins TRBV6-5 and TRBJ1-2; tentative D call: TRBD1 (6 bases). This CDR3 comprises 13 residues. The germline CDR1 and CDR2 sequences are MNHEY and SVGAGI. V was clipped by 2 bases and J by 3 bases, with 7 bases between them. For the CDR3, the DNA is TGTGCCAGCAGTTACGGACAGTACTATGGCTACACCTTC. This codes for CASSYGQYYGYTF.

The CDR3 DNA follows: TGTGCCAGCAGCCAATGGTCCTACAATGAGCAGTTCTTC. Translation: CASSQWSYNEQFF. The genes are TRBV3-1 (or the pseudogene TRBV3-2) and TRBJ2-1, with D uncertain. The CDR3 is made up of 13 amino acids. Germline V gene sequence: CDR1 LGHDT, CDR2 YNNKEL (reference sequence). Between the trimmed V and J ends, which lost 2 bases and 1 base, there was a span of 3 bases.

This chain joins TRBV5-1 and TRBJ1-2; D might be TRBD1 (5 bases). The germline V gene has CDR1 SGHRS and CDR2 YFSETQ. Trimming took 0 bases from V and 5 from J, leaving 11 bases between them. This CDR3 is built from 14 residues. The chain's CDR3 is CASSLGIGHYGYTF. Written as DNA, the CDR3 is TGCGCCAGCAGCTTGGGTATAGGACATTATGGCTACACCTTC.

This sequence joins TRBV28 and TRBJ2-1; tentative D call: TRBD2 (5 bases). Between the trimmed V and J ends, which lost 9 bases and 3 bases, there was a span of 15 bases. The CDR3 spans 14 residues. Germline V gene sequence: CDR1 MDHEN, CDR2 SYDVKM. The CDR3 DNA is TGTGCCAGTTTGAGAGGACTGGGCTACAATGAGCAGTTCTTC. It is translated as CASLRGLGYNEQFF.

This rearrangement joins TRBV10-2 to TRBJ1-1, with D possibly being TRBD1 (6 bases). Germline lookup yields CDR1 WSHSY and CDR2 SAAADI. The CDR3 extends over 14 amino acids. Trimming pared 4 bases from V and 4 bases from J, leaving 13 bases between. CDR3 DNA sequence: TGCGCCAGCAGTGCGGGGGCCCTATTCACTGAAGCTTTCTTT. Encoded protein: CASSAGALFTEAFF.

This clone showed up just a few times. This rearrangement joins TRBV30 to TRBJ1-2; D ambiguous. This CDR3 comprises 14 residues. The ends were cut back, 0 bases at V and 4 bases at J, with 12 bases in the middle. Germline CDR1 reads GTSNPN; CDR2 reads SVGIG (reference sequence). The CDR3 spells CAWSVTNTLYGYTF. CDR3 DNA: TGTGCCTGGAGTGTGACAAATACCCTCTATGGCTACACCTTC.

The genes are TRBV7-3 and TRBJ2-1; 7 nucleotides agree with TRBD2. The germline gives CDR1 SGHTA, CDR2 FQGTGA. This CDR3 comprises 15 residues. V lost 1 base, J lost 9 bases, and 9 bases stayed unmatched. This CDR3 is CASSLNGGRDGEQFF. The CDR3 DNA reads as TGTGCCAGCAGCTTAAACGGGGGGAGAGACGGTGAGCAGTTCTTC.

The DNA for the CDR3 is TGTGCCAGCAGTGAAGCGACAGGGTTGTGGCAGCCCCAGCATTTT. Translation gives CASSEATGLWQPQHF. The rearrangement joins TRBV6-1 to TRBJ1-5; 7 nucleotides match TRBD1. Trimming took 0 bases from V and 7 from J; bases not matched to a gene: 6. This CDR3 contains 15 residues. Germline V CDR1 and CDR2: MNHNS, SASEGT.